The 29 T cell receptor beta chains below were found in one sample sequenced in a study of vaccination and CD4 T cells after COVID-19. The Oncomine TCR Beta short-read assay was what sequenced the DNA obtained from cultured CD4+ T cells. Using its own MiXCR run on the PCR reads, TCRdb lists one record per CDR3 protein. This table has approximately 3,000 distinct CDR3 sequences, around 25% appearing once. As for treatment: roughly 11-day PBMC culture with coronavirus spike peptide pools or control peptides (ViraFEST assay). Their recognized antigens are unknown. The sequencing here drew on CD4+ T cells from blood, cultured in vitro, taken after SARS-CoV-2 vaccination. These receptors were collected from a human donor who had recovered from COVID-19.

The V call is TRBV7-9, the J call TRBJ2-1, with D perhaps being TRBD1 or TRBD2 (6 bases each). Germline lookup yields CDR1 SEHNR and CDR2 FQNEAQ (reference sequence). The CDR3 has 17 amino acids. Deletions cut 3 bases from V and 0 bases from J, with 15 bases between. The CDR3 loop is CASSFPPGGRSYNEQFF. In DNA, the CDR3 is TGTGCCAGCAGCTTCCCCCCTGGGGGGCGCTCCTACAATGAGCAGTTCTTC.

V gene TRBV7-9 combines with J gene TRBJ2-7; 12 nucleotides align to TRBD1. The CDR3 extends over 19 amino acids. V dropped 6 bases and J dropped 3; count of bases not matched to a gene: 18. In germline, CDR1 is SEHNR, CDR2 FQNEAQ (reference sequence). The CDR3 nucleotides read TGTGCCAGCAGGCCCGTCCCGGGACAGGGGGCTGCGCCAAACTACGAGCAGTACTTC. Residues: CASRPVPGQGAAPNYEQYF.

This clonotype has a handful of counts. The junction and the germline gene differ at one end; a read error may be behind it. The chain recombines TRBV25-1 with TRBJ1-6, with D maybe TRBD1 (6 bases). CDR1 is MGHDK, CDR2 SYGVNS, per germline. CDR3 size: 14 residues. CDR3 bases: TGTGCCAGCAGCGACCCCGGGGGCAGTTCAGCCCTCCACTTT. It encodes CASSDPGGSSALHF.

This clonotype is large by share. The chain couples TRBV7-6 to TRBJ2-7, with 8 bases aligning to TRBD1. CDR1 is SGHVS, CDR2 FNYEAQ, per germline. V lost 4 bases, J lost 2 bases, and 7 bases stayed unmatched. This CDR3 region has 15 residues. The CDR3 coding sequence is TGTGCCAGCAGCTACGGACAGGGCCTTACCTACGAGCAGTACTTC. Translation gives CASSYGQGLTYEQYF.

The chain is built from TRBV20-1 and TRBJ2-4; 8 nucleotides line up with TRBD1. CDR1 is DFQATT and CDR2 is SNEGSKA in the germline V gene (reference sequence). J was trimmed by 0 bases and V by 7 bases; bases with no gene match: 8. The CDR3 runs to 15 residues. The CDR3 DNA sequence: TGCAGTGTCAGGGGGCCGACTATAGCCAAAAACATTCAGTACTTC. It is translated as CSVRGPTIAKNIQYF.

This clonotype is labeled as medium-sized. This rearrangement joins TRBV6-1 to TRBJ2-7, with 10 bases aligning to TRBD2. Trimming at V came to 0 bases and at J to 4 bases, leaving 3 bases not matched to a gene. Germline CDR1 is MNHNS and CDR2 is SASEGT. CDR3 size: 15 residues. CDR3 in DNA: TGTGCCAGCAGTGAAGCCGTGACTAGCGGGTACGAGCAGTACTTC. Its translation: CASSEAVTSGYEQYF.

This clonotype has more than one count but fewer than ten. J is TRBJ1-1 and V is TRBV7-8; unclear D gene. This CDR3 region has 13 residues. Germline V lookup: CDR1 SGHVS, CDR2 FQNEAQ. Trimming left V 6 bases short and J 0 bases short, with 8 bases between. CDR3 DNA: TGTGCCAGCAGTCCCAGATTGAACACTGAAGCTTTCTTT. It codes for CASSPRLNTEAFF.

This clonotype has just a few counts. The V call is TRBV27, the J call TRBJ1-1; tentative D call: TRBD1 (6 bases). The CDR3 loop spans 12 amino acids. Germline CDR1 MNHEY, CDR2 SMNVEV (reference sequence). Trimming took off 8 bases at V and 6 bases at J, with 13 bases between the two ends. The CDR3 region is CASVSAGAEAFF. CDR3 DNA: TGTGCCAGCGTCTCGGCAGGGGCTGAAGCTTTCTTT.

By proportion, this clonotype is large (0.1 to 1%). J is TRBJ1-5 and V is TRBV7-2, with a weak D call TRBD1 (6 bases). This CDR3 contains 13 residues. Germline lookup yields CDR1 SGHTA and CDR2 FQGNSA. V lost 5 bases, J lost 5 bases, and 10 bases lay in between. CDR3 sequence: CASSPDRYQPQHF. The CDR3 bases are TGTGCCAGCAGCCCGGACAGATATCAGCCCCAGCATTTT.

This clonotype is medium-sized. The V call is TRBV7-7, the J call TRBJ2-7; tentative D call: TRBD2 (6 bases). Trimming pared 5 bases from V and 0 bases from J, leaving 14 bases between. Germline V gene data show CDR1 as SSHAT and CDR2 as FNYEAQ (reference sequence). This CDR3 is 15 amino acids long. The CDR3 sequence is CASSRGTTSSYEQYF. The DNA of the CDR3 is TGTGCCAGCAGCCGCGGGACCACAAGCTCCTACGAGCAGTACTTC.

On this clonotype itself: A much larger clonotype is one base distant, so this may be a read error. V gene TRBV7-2 combines with J gene TRBJ1-5; perhaps TRBD1 as D (5 bases). The length of the CDR3 is 13 residues. The germline gives CDR1 SGHTA, CDR2 FQGNSA. This CDR3 is CANSLRGDQPQHF. The DNA for the CDR3 is TGTGCCAACAGCTTACGGGGGGATCAGCCCCAGCATTTT.

Only a few counts were recorded for this clonotype. V is TRBV20-1 and J is TRBJ1-6; 9 bases agree with TRBD1. Germline lookup yields CDR1 DFQATT and CDR2 SNEGSKA (reference sequence). V trimming: 0 bases; J trimming: 9 bases; junction bases outside the gene matches: 6. This CDR3 has 15 amino acids. CDR3 DNA sequence: TGCAGTGCTAGAGAAGTGGGACAGGGTGGTTCACCCCTCCACTTT. It is translated as CSAREVGQGGSPLHF.

In this sample, this clonotype is medium-sized (0.01 to 0.1%). The genes are TRBV7-9 and TRBJ2-5; D is unclear. Trimming pared 2 bases from V and 0 bases from J, leaving 7 bases between. CDR3 length: 14 amino acids. Looked up from germline, CDR1 is SEHNR and CDR2 is FQNEAQ (reference sequence). CDR3 protein: CASSLSSNQETQYF. In DNA form, the CDR3 reads TGTGCCAGCAGCTTATCTTCGAACCAAGAGACCCAGTACTTC.

Only a few counts were recorded for this clonotype. V is TRBV6-2 or TRBV6-3 and J is TRBJ1-2; tentative D call: TRBD1 (6 bases). The V and J ends lost 5 bases and 2 bases respectively, with 12 bases between them. The CDR3 covers 14 residues. Germline V gene sequence: CDR1 MNHEY, CDR2 SVGEGT. CDR3 DNA: TGTGCCAGCAGTCCCCCCACAGGGAACTATGGCTACACCTTC. This codes for CASSPPTGNYGYTF.

The chain combines TRBV19 with TRBJ2-5; possible D gene TRBD2, 7 bases. CDR1 and CDR2 from the germline V gene are LNHDA and SQIVND (reference sequence). The CDR3 spans 15 residues. V lost 4 bases and J 3 bases, leaving 15 bases between the germline ends. The CDR3 loop reads CASSKGGTREETQYF. DNA of the CDR3: TGTGCCAGTAGTAAGGGGGGGACCCGAGAAGAGACCCAGTACTTC.

DNA for the CDR3: TGCAGTGCTGCTCCCGGGACTAGCGGGGGGCGGGCAGATACGCAGTATTTT. As protein: CSAAPGTSGGRADTQYF. J is TRBJ2-3 and V is TRBV20-1, with 15 bases matching TRBD2. The CDR3 spans 17 residues. Germline trimming cut 5 bases from V and 4 bases from J; bases unmatched to any gene: 10. Germline CDR1 reads DFQATT; CDR2 reads SNEGSKA (reference sequence).

V is TRBV20-1 and J is TRBJ2-3; TRBD1 is a possible D gene (7 bases). With 2 bases removed from V and 7 bases from J, the gap between germline ends came to 22 bases. In germline, CDR1 is DFQATT, CDR2 SNEGSKA (reference sequence). The CDR3 runs 16 residues. This CDR3 is CSARIAGGRVGHTQYF. CDR3 DNA: TGCAGTGCTAGAATTGCAGGGGGGCGGGTTGGGCATACGCAGTATTTT.

This clonotype was counted a few times. The V gene is TRBV7-8, the J gene TRBJ2-1, with D tentatively TRBD2 (5 bases). Trimming pared 6 bases from V and 3 bases from J, leaving 12 bases between. There are 14 residues in the CDR3. Germline lookup yields CDR1 SGHVS and CDR2 FQNEAQ. As DNA, the CDR3 is TGTGCCAGCAGAAGGCCGGGGAGCTACAATGAGCAGTTCTTC. It encodes CASRRPGSYNEQFF.

In its sample, this clonotype was seen a few times. The chain couples TRBV10-1 to TRBJ2-3; TRBD2 matches at 8 bases. Germline trimming cut 5 bases from V and 1 base from J; bases unmatched to any gene: 5. The CDR3 sequence is 15 residues long. Per the germline V gene, CDR1 is WNHNN and CDR2 is SYGVQD (reference sequence). The CDR3 region has the DNA TGCGCCAGCAGTAAAGGCGGGGGGCGCACAGATACGCAGTATTTT. It translates to CASSKGGGRTDTQYF.

This sequence joins TRBV7-2 and TRBJ1-1, with a tentative D call TRBD1 (6 bases). The germline V gene has CDR1 SGHTA and CDR2 FQGNSA. V lost 4 bases to trimming and J lost 1 base, with 13 bases between them. The CDR3 extends over 15 amino acids. The CDR3 DNA is TGTGCCAGCAGCTCAACAGGGATTAGGAACACTGAAGCTTTCTTT. This sequence encodes CASSSTGIRNTEAFF.

This clonotype was seen more than once but under ten times. V usage is TRBV5-1 and J usage is TRBJ1-6, with a possible D match to TRBD1 (5 bases). Germline V CDR1 and CDR2: SGHRS, YFSETQ. This CDR3 spans 14 amino acids. V was clipped by 4 bases and J by 7 bases, with 12 bases between them. CDR3 sequence reads: CASSVAGPNSPLHF. The CDR3 nucleotides read TGCGCCAGCAGCGTGGCGGGACCCAATTCACCCCTCCACTTT.

V usage is TRBV19 and J usage is TRBJ1-2; no clear D gene. Trimming removed 6 bases from V and 3 bases from J, with 14 bases in between. Looked up from germline, CDR1 is LNHDA and CDR2 is SQIVND (reference sequence). This CDR3 is built from 14 residues. This CDR3 reads CASRSSGRYYGYTF. The CDR3 nucleotides are TGTGCCAGTAGGTCGTCCGGGCGCTACTATGGCTACACCTTC.

The rearrangement uses TRBV6-1 and TRBJ2-3, with 8 bases aligning to TRBD1. The CDR3 sequence is 15 residues long. V trimming: 8 bases; J trimming: 1 base; junction bases outside the gene matches: 8. Germline assignment: CDR1 MNHNS and CDR2 SASEGT. CDR3: CASRNQGAGTDTQYF. The CDR3 bases are TGTGCCAGCCGTAATCAGGGGGCCGGCACAGATACGCAGTATTTT.

The chain is built from TRBV7-2 and TRBJ2-4; TRBD2 matches 7 bases. CDR3 size: 13 residues. CDR1 SGHTA and CDR2 FQGNSA come from the germline V gene. Germline trimming cut 2 bases from V and 5 bases from J; bases unmatched to any gene: 0. CDR3 in amino acids: CASSLRGENIQYF. The CDR3 DNA is TGTGCCAGCAGCTTACGGGGGGAAAACATTCAGTACTTC.

The chain employs TRBV20-1 and TRBJ1-1; D ambiguous. The CDR3 is 13 residues long. V lost 5 bases and J lost 6, with 16 bases in between. In germline, CDR1 is DFQATT, CDR2 SNEGSKA (reference sequence). DNA of the CDR3: TGCAGTGCTTCCGGGCCGCCGTACGCTGAAGCTTTCTTT. Amino acid sequence: CSASGPPYAEAFF.

This clonotype was seen only a few times. The rearrangement joins TRBV20-1 to TRBJ1-2, with TRBD1 matching over 7 bases. Germline-derived CDR1 and CDR2 are DFQATT and SNEGSKA (reference sequence). The V and J ends lost 6 bases and 4 bases, in that order; junction bases with no gene match: 14. The CDR3 extends over 15 amino acids. The chain's CDR3 is CSAPPGQASSYGYTF. CDR3 sequence (DNA): TGCAGTGCCCCCCCCGGACAGGCCAGCAGCTATGGCTACACCTTC.

By share of the sample, this clonotype is medium-sized (0.01 to 0.1%). The rearrangement links TRBV20-1 to TRBJ2-7; D is undetermined. Trimming pared 0 bases from V and 4 bases from J, leaving 10 bases between. CDR1 and CDR2 (germline): DFQATT, SNEGSKA (reference sequence). The CDR3 spans 13 residues. The chain's CDR3 is CSAREAVGYEQYF. CDR3 coding DNA: TGCAGTGCTAGAGAAGCTGTGGGTTACGAGCAGTACTTC.

By share, this clonotype ranks as medium-sized. The V call is TRBV6-1, the J call TRBJ2-7; 9 bases are a match to TRBD1. The germline V gene encodes CDR1 MNHNS and CDR2 SASEGT. This CDR3 spans 13 amino acids. J was trimmed by 7 bases and V by 10 bases; bases with no gene match: 11. DNA for the CDR3: TGTGCCACCAGACAGGGGGAGGTGGGGGAGCAGTACTTC. The encoded protein is CATRQGEVGEQYF.

This chain connects TRBV28 to TRBJ2-3, with D tentatively TRBD2 (7 bases). The CDR3 runs to 14 residues. The ends were cut back, 4 bases at V and 6 bases at J, with 14 bases in the middle. Per germline, CDR1 MDHEN and CDR2 SYDVKM. DNA of the CDR3: TGTGCCAGCAGTTGGGGGGGGGCACGGGATACGCAGTATTTT. Protein: CASSWGGARDTQYF.